The entry that follows covers one T cell receptor beta chain sequence. What it recognizes is unknown. At one end, the junction sequence differs from germline, possibly due to a read error. This entry is derived from a study of T cell responses to AZD1222 COVID-19 vaccine. General observations from the study: Baseline seropositivity characterized only six AZD1222 recipients.

This CDR3 has 12 residues. From germline, CDR1 is LGHNA and CDR2 YSLEER. Here immunoSEQ multiplex PCR was the method, and the copy in TCRdb shows in-frame clones only, minus some. The sample contains around 190,000 clones, over 80% of which appear only once. The V gene is TRBV4-3, the J gene TRBJ1-1, with TRBD1 as a possible D gene (6 bases). Material: peripheral blood, obtained on day 0 of AZD1222 vaccination. This clonotype was sampled from an adult in good health. The CDR3 reads CASSQDWGQEIF. The CDR3 bases are TGCGCCAGCAGCCAAGATTGGGGGCAGGAGATCTTT.